Following are 23 T cell receptor beta chains from one sample sequenced in a study of identical twins. TCRdb itself ran the 5' RACE reads through MiXCR, one entry per CDR3 protein. The table lists about 690,000 distinct CDR3 sequences, around 20% of them singletons. This sample was also put to use in a study of T cells expressing NK-cell markers.

Sequencing was performed on PBMCs. Receptor source: a woman between 18 and 29 years old in good health.

The V and J genes are TRBV10-3 and TRBJ2-1; TRBD1 is a possible D gene (5 bases). V dropped 2 bases and J dropped 10 bases, with 9 bases sitting between them. Germline V gene lookup returns CDR1 ENHRY and CDR2 SYGVKD. The CDR3 length is 12 residues. CDR3 bases: TGTGCCATCAGTGAGGGGAAGGGGGAGCAGTTCTTC. It encodes CAISEGKGEQFF.

This clonotype has at least ten counts. V and J are TRBV12-3 or TRBV12-4 and TRBJ2-1; TRBD2 aligns across 7 bases. The CDR3 totals 14 residues. Unmatched junction bases numbered 10, after V lost 7 bases and J lost 7 bases. CDR3 amino acids: CASTRGGRVNEQFF. The CDR3 DNA follows: TGTGCCAGCACCCGTGGCGGGAGAGTAAATGAGCAGTTCTTC.

This clonotype was counted between two and nine times. CDR3 DNA sequence: TGTGCCATCAGCGGGGGATCAGATACGCAGTATTTT. Its translation: CAISGGSDTQYF. V usage is TRBV10-3 and J usage is TRBJ2-3; D might be TRBD2 (6 bases). Trimming stripped 6 bases from V and 4 bases from J, with 8 bases between. Germline lookup yields CDR1 ENHRY and CDR2 SYGVKD. The CDR3 spans 12 residues.

The chain is built from TRBV12-3 or TRBV12-4 and TRBJ1-6; D is uncertain. The CDR3 covers 15 residues. V was clipped by 6 bases and J by 9 bases, with 18 bases between them. The CDR3 DNA reads as TGTGCCAGCAGCCCCACCTATCCCGGGAGTTCACCCCTCCACTTT. Translated, it gives CASSPTYPGSSPLHF.

This chain connects TRBV5-1 to TRBJ2-7; unclear D gene. The V gene lost 2 bases and the J gene lost 0 bases, with 12 bases spanning the gap. CDR3 length equals 15 residues. Per germline, CDR1 SGHRS and CDR2 YFSETQ. The CDR3 sequence: CASSLSGISSYEQYF. CDR3 coding DNA: TGCGCCAGCAGCTTATCCGGCATAAGCTCCTACGAGCAGTACTTC. The complete variable domain, with remaining parts taken from reference TRBV5-1 and TRBJ2-7, reads KAGVTQTPRYLIKTRGQQVTLSCSPISGHRSVSWYQQTPGQGLQFLFEYFSETQRNKGNFPGRFSGRQFSNSRSEMNVSTLELGDSALYLCASSLSGISSYEQYFGPGTRLTVT.

This clonotype was observed many times. The chain carries TRBV11-2 and TRBJ2-7, with 7 bases identical to TRBD2. Germline V gives CDR1 SGHAT, CDR2 FQNNGV. The CDR3 totals 13 residues. J gave up 6 bases and V 0 bases, and 2 bases lay outside the gene matches. Written as DNA, the CDR3 is TGTGCCAGCAGCTTAGATCGCGGGGGCGAGCAGTACTTC. Its protein is CASSLDRGGEQYF.

The V call is TRBV10-1, the J call TRBJ1-5; 9 bases agree with TRBD1. Germline V gene data show CDR1 as WNHNN and CDR2 as SYGVQD (reference sequence). CDR3 length: 20 residues. The junction had 18 bases not matched to a gene; V was cut back by 6 bases and J by 0 bases. For the CDR3, the DNA is TGCGCCAGCAGGGACAGGGGATTTCCGTATTATTCTTATAGCAATCAGCCCCAGCATTTT. Amino acid sequence: CASRDRGFPYYSYSNQPQHF.

CDR3 bases: TGCAGCGTTGAACTAGAGGTAGATACGCAGTATTTT. It is translated as CSVELEVDTQYF. This chain joins TRBV29-1 and TRBJ2-3; unclear D gene. The CDR3 runs 12 residues. V gave up 2 bases and J gave up 5 bases, with 8 bases separating them. Germline loops: CDR1 SQVTM, CDR2 ANQGSEA.

This clonotype occurred many times. The V gene is TRBV12-5, the J gene TRBJ1-1, with D uncertain. Germline CDR1 reads LGHNT; CDR2 reads FRNRAP. The CDR3 has 12 residues. The ends were cut back, 2 bases at V and 2 bases at J, with 3 bases in the middle. The CDR3 DNA reads as TGTGCTAGTGGTTTGAGTAACACTGAAGCTTTCTTT. As protein: CASGLSNTEAFF.

V and J are TRBV5-1 and TRBJ2-4; D possibly uses TRBD1 or TRBD2 (6 bases each). The germline gives CDR1 SGHRS, CDR2 YFSETQ. V was pared by 0 bases and J by 6 bases, with 13 bases between. There are 15 residues in the CDR3. The CDR3 is CASSLVGGSGNIQYF. CDR3 coding DNA: TGCGCCAGCAGCTTGGTCGGGGGCTCGGGAAACATTCAGTACTTC. Full variable domain (missing parts from reference TRBV5-1 and TRBJ2-4): KAGVTQTPRYLIKTRGQQVTLSCSPISGHRSVSWYQQTPGQGLQFLFEYFSETQRNKGNFPGRFSGRQFSNSRSEMNVSTLELGDSALYLCASSLVGGSGNIQYFGAGTRLSVL.

Written as DNA, the CDR3 is TGTGCCAGCAGCCCACGGGCCGGGCAGTATTTT. It translates to CASSPRAGQYF. The chain joins TRBV7-8 to TRBJ2-3; D unresolved. V shed 5 bases and J shed 11 bases, with 11 bases lying between them. Germline V gene lookup returns CDR1 SGHVS and CDR2 FQNEAQ. This CDR3 region has 11 residues.

This clonotype showed up many times. The chain carries TRBV29-1 and TRBJ2-4, with a weak D call TRBD1 (5 bases). The V and J ends lost 4 bases and 6 bases respectively, with 10 bases between them. CDR1 and CDR2 from the germline V gene are SQVTM and ANQGSEA. The CDR3 runs 12 residues. In DNA, the CDR3 is TGCAGCGTTGGTTTTAGGGGAAACATTCAGTACTTC. This codes for CSVGFRGNIQYF.

The chain uses TRBV14 and TRBJ2-1, with 11 bases aligning to TRBD2. CDR1 is SGHDN, CDR2 FVKESK, per germline. The CDR3 has 16 residues. J gave up 3 bases and V 2 bases, and 3 bases lay outside the gene matches. CDR3 sequence: CASSQPTSGSYNEQFF. The CDR3, as DNA: TGTGCCAGCAGCCAACCCACTAGCGGGAGCTACAATGAGCAGTTCTTC.

This rearrangement joins TRBV7-2 to TRBJ2-1, with 8 bases aligning to TRBD2. The junction had 21 bases not matched to a gene; V was cut back by 5 bases and J by 15 bases. CDR3 size: 16 residues. Germline CDR1 SGHTA, CDR2 FQGNSA. CDR3 coding DNA: TGTGCCAGCAGCCAGGGCAGACTAGCGATGGGAATAATAGGGTTCTTC. Translated, it gives CASSQGRLAMGIIGFF. The complete variable domain, with remaining parts taken from reference TRBV7-2 and TRBJ2-1, reads GAGVSQSPSNKVTEKGKDVELRCDPISGHTALYWYRQSLGQGLEFLIYFQGNSAPDKSGLPSDRFSAERTGGSVSTLTIQRTQQEDSAVYLCASSQGRLAMGIIGFFGPGTRLTVL.

Only a few counts were recorded for this clonotype. This rearrangement joins TRBV6-5 to TRBJ2-7; unclear D gene. Germline assignment: CDR1 MNHEY and CDR2 SVGAGI. Trimming took 4 bases from V and 0 from J, leaving 10 bases between them. The CDR3 extends over 14 amino acids. CDR3 protein: CASSCKNSSYEQYF. The CDR3 DNA reads TGTGCCAGCAGTTGCAAAAATAGCTCCTACGAGCAGTACTTC.

V usage is TRBV15 and J usage is TRBJ2-2, with D possibly matching TRBD1 (7 bases). CDR1 and CDR2 from the germline V gene are LNHNV and YYDKDF (reference sequence). This CDR3 has 14 amino acids. The ends were cut back, 8 bases at V and 7 bases at J, with 17 bases in the middle. The CDR3 DNA reads TGTGCCACCGGGAGGACAGGCCCAGGCGGGGAGCTGTTTTTT. Translated, it gives CATGRTGPGGELFF. The whole variable domain, filled in from reference TRBV15 and TRBJ2-2, reads DAMVIQNPRYQVTQFGKPVTLSCSQTLNHNVMYWYQQKSSQAPKLLFHYYDKDFNNEADTPDNFQSRRPNTSFCFLDIRSPGLGDTAMYLCATGRTGPGGELFFGEGSRLTVL.

V gene TRBV19 combines with J gene TRBJ2-7; D not resolved. The CDR3 sequence is 14 residues long. Germline V CDR1 and CDR2: LNHDA, SQIVND (reference sequence). Trimming took 8 bases from V and 6 from J, leaving 20 bases between them. CDR3 in DNA: TGTGCCAGTGTCGGCCCGGGCGGTCTCGGCGAGCAGTACTTC. Protein: CASVGPGGLGEQYF.

The chain recombines TRBV4-1 with TRBJ2-2; 9 positions agree with TRBD1. Germline V gives CDR1 MGHRA, CDR2 YSYEKL. J gave up 13 bases and V 4 bases, and 19 bases lay outside the gene matches. The CDR3 has 17 amino acids. CDR3 DNA sequence: TGCGCCAGCAGCCGAATTGACCGGGACAGGGACAGTAAAGGGCTGTTTTTT. Protein: CASSRIDRDRDSKGLFF.

The V gene is TRBV7-2, the J gene TRBJ2-3, with D possibly TRBD1 on 6 matching bases. In germline, CDR1 is SGHTA, CDR2 FQGNSA. V lost 5 bases, J lost 8 bases, and 11 bases lay in between. CDR3 length: 12 amino acids. As DNA, the CDR3 is TGTGCCAGCAGCGGCGACAGGAGTACGCAGTATTTT. It translates to CASSGDRSTQYF.

The chain carries TRBV11-1 and TRBJ2-7; 11 bases align to TRBD2. The CDR3 sequence is 18 residues long. CDR1 and CDR2 from the germline V gene are SGHAT and FQDESV (reference sequence). CDR3 DNA sequence: TGTGCGGTCCCCCGACTAGCGGGATCCTCCGTAGGCGCGTACGAGCAGTACTTC. Residues: CAVPRLAGSSVGAYEQYF. Filled out from reference TRBV11-1 and TRBJ2-7, the complete variable domain reads EAEVAQSPRYKITEKSQAVAFWCDPISGHATLYWYRQILGQGPELLVQFQDESVVDDSQLPKDRFSAERLKGVDSTLKIQPAELGDSAMYLCAVPRLAGSSVGAYEQYFGPGTRLTVT.

The rearrangement joins TRBV29-1 to TRBJ2-3, with 10 bases matching TRBD2. Germline values: CDR1 SQVTM, CDR2 ANQGSEA. The CDR3 runs to 15 residues. With V trimmed by 2 bases and J by 2 bases, 4 bases remained unmatched. CDR3 region: CSVEKRGGITDTQYF. The CDR3 DNA sequence: TGCAGCGTTGAAAAGCGGGGGGGAATCACAGATACGCAGTATTTT.

The V gene is TRBV20-1, the J gene TRBJ2-7; TRBD2 matches at 9 bases. The CDR3 is 16 amino acids. V shed 2 bases, J shed 4 bases, and the junction held 12 bases outside the gene matches. Germline assignment: CDR1 DFQATT and CDR2 SNEGSKA (reference sequence). The CDR3 loop reads CSARKGSGGPAYEQYF. In DNA, the CDR3 is TGCAGTGCTAGAAAGGGTAGCGGGGGCCCAGCTTACGAGCAGTACTTC.

This clonotype appeared once. V usage is TRBV20-1 and J usage is TRBJ2-7; a possible D gene is TRBD1 (6 bases). V was trimmed by 7 bases and J by 1 base, leaving 14 bases between them. This CDR3 has 13 residues. The germline gives CDR1 DFQATT, CDR2 SNEGSKA (reference sequence). CDR3 residues: CSVQQGPSYEQYF. Here the CDR3 DNA reads TGCAGTGTGCAGCAGGGGCCATCCTACGAGCAGTACTTC.